Shown below are 12 T cell receptor beta chains from a single sample sequenced in a study of T cells in localized non-small cell lung cancer. The method was immunoSEQ multiplex PCR; TCRdb's version includes in-frame clones alone and lacks a portion of them. Of 23,000 or so clones in the sample, around 82% were seen once. Here the sequenced sample was PBMCs, taken before any cancer treatment. Receptor source: a man between 35 and 75 years old with stage II lung adenocarcinoma.

V is TRBV7-2 and J is TRBJ2-3, with 8 bases aligning to TRBD2. The V gene end was trimmed by 5 bases and the J gene end by 2 bases; junction bases not matched to a gene: 9. The CDR3 runs to 16 residues. Germline V lookup: CDR1 SGHTA, CDR2 FQGNSA. DNA of the CDR3: TGTGCCAGCAGCAAGCAAGCGGGAGCGGCCACAGATACGCAGTATTTT. Amino acid sequence: CASSKQAGAATDTQYF.

This clone has only a few counts. The V gene is TRBV25-1, the J gene TRBJ1-1; possibly TRBD1 for D (5 bases). Trimming took 3 bases from V and 5 from J, leaving 10 bases between them. Per the germline V gene, CDR1 is MGHDK and CDR2 is SYGVNS. The CDR3 spans 13 residues. This CDR3 is CASSEGEWTEAFF. CDR3 nucleotide sequence: TGTGCCAGCAGTGAGGGGGAGTGGACTGAAGCTTTCTTT.

The chain carries TRBV5-1 and TRBJ2-7; 7 bases match TRBD1. From germline, CDR1 is SGHRS and CDR2 YFSETQ. V shed 3 bases, J shed 0 bases, and the junction held 6 bases outside the gene matches. This CDR3 is 15 amino acids long. The CDR3 nucleotides read TGCGCCAGCAGCTCACTACAGGGGACCTCCTACGAGCAGTACTTC. Translated, it gives CASSSLQGTSYEQYF.

Comments on this clone: Other DNA variants within this sample encode the same CDR3. The V gene is TRBV7-2, the J gene TRBJ1-1; D uncertain. V gave up 3 bases and J gave up 1 base, with 12 bases separating them. The CDR3 extends over 15 amino acids. The germline CDR1 and CDR2 sequences are SGHTA and FQGNSA. The CDR3 here is CASSLGGVGNTEAFF. CDR3 nucleotides: TGTGCCAGCAGCTTGGGTGGTGTGGGGAACACTGAAGCTTTCTTT.

The V and J genes are TRBV28 and TRBJ1-1, with a possible D match to TRBD1 (6 bases). CDR3 length equals 15 residues. Trimming removed 3 bases from V and 0 bases from J, with 11 bases in between. Germline V gene lookup returns CDR1 MDHEN and CDR2 SYDVKM. In DNA, the CDR3 is TGTGCCAGCAGTTTTACCGGGACACTGAACACTGAAGCTTTCTTT. Amino acid sequence: CASSFTGTLNTEAFF.

This chain links TRBV6-1 with TRBJ2-3, with TRBD1 identical over 9 bases. Trimming at V came to 2 bases and at J to 12 bases, leaving 9 bases not matched to a gene. This CDR3 is built from 14 residues. Germline loops: CDR1 MNHNS, CDR2 SASEGT. The CDR3 loop reads CASSEPTGGEAQYF. In DNA, the CDR3 is TGTGCCAGCAGTGAACCCACAGGGGGCGAAGCTCAGTATTTT.

A few counts support this clone. The chain joins TRBV11-3 to TRBJ2-3; 8 bases match TRBD2. The CDR3 runs to 14 residues. With 2 bases clipped from V and 6 bases from J, the junction kept 4 bases outside the gene matches. Germline V gives CDR1 SGHNT, CDR2 YENEEA. CDR3: CASSLRSGGDTQYF. As DNA, the CDR3 is TGTGCCAGCAGCTTAAGGAGCGGGGGTGATACGCAGTATTTT.

This chain joins TRBV9 and TRBJ1-4; 8 bases agree with TRBD1. Germline V gives CDR1 SGDLS, CDR2 YYNGEE. V gave up 0 bases and J gave up 7 bases; unmatched junction bases: 5. This CDR3 spans 15 amino acids. This CDR3 reads CASSVADRASEKLFF. The DNA for the CDR3 is TGTGCCAGCAGCGTAGCGGACAGGGCGAGTGAAAAACTGTTTTTT. The full variable domain, rest sourced from reference TRBV9 and TRBJ1-4, is DSGVTQTPKHLITATGQRVTLRCSPRSGDLSVYWYQQSLDQGLQFLIQYYNGEERAKGNILERFSAQQFPDLHSELNLSSLELGDSALYFCASSVADRASEKLFFGSGTQLSVL.

This chain links TRBV9 with TRBJ1-1, with D possibly TRBD1 on 6 matching bases. The CDR3 length is 16 residues. The V gene lost 0 bases and the J gene lost 1 base, with 13 bases spanning the gap. Germline V lookup: CDR1 SGDLS, CDR2 YYNGEE. The DNA of the CDR3 is TGTGCCAGCAGCGTAGGGGGGCAGGGCAGGAACACTGAAGCTTTCTTT. Its protein is CASSVGGQGRNTEAFF.

J is TRBJ2-5 and V is TRBV7-2; 9 bases map to TRBD2. The V segment lost 1 base and the J segment 7 bases; nucleotides outside the gene matches: 7. This CDR3 contains 15 residues. CDR1 is SGHTA and CDR2 is FQGNSA in the germline V gene. DNA of the CDR3: TGTGCCAGCAGCTTAGAGGCTAGCGGGGCGGGGACCCAGTACTTC. Residues: CASSLEASGAGTQYF.

The gene calls are TRBV27 and TRBJ1-2, with D perhaps matching TRBD1 (5 bases). Germline CDR1 is MNHEY and CDR2 is SMNVEV (reference sequence). The V gene lost 2 bases and the J gene lost 4 bases, with 11 bases spanning the gap. The CDR3 consists of 14 residues. CDR3 nucleotides: TGTGCCAGCAGTTTACGAGGGGCCGGCTATGGCTACACCTTC. It translates to CASSLRGAGYGYTF.

The chain is built from TRBV18 and TRBJ1-2; the match to TRBD1 covers 9 bases. The CDR3 has 15 amino acids. The germline V gene encodes CDR1 KGHSH and CDR2 LQKENI. J lost 5 bases, V lost 5 bases, and 9 bases had no gene match. This chain's CDR3 is CASSSDRGMEYGYTF. The CDR3 DNA reads TGTGCCAGCTCATCAGACAGGGGGATGGAATATGGCTACACCTTC.